This TCR beta chain comes out of a study of blood T cell repertoires in COVID-19. Whole-study context: Samples taken during acute and convalescent COVID-19 were collected in the United States, Italy and Spain. Sample material is recorded as cDNA or gDNA derived from T cells, B-cell-depleted T cells, or PBMCs.

How the authors handled the data: Estimated nucleated cell counts came from reference gene primer amplification. The assay was immunoSEQ multiplex PCR, and TCRdb's table has in-frame clones only and misses some. V and J calls and clone size are as listed in that table; D and trimming were resolved from the DNA. Of around 100,000 clones detected, over 75% appear once; the ten largest clones hold around 13%. The sample was peripheral blood. This receptor was obtained from a human donor in a cohort sampled during active COVID-19.

The CDR3 DNA follows: TGCGCCAGCAGCCAAGATGGAGGGCATTCCTACAATGAGCAGTTCTTC. It encodes CASSQDGGHSYNEQFF. This rearrangement joins TRBV4-3 to TRBJ2-1; a possible D gene is TRBD2 (6 bases). V dropped 0 bases and J dropped 1 base, with 10 bases sitting between them. This CDR3 region has 16 residues. Germline values: CDR1 LGHNA, CDR2 YSLEER.